This record looks at one TCR beta chain sequence and its context. Its specificity is not known. V was cut by 8 bases and J by 0 bases, with 14 bases left in between. This CDR3 spans 14 amino acids. Per germline, CDR1 MDHEN and CDR2 SYDVKM. Genomic DNA of each subset was evenly split across several immunoSEQ plates. Method: immunoSEQ multiplex PCR; TCRdb's copy keeps in-frame clones and lacks some. Counted here are roughly 2.5 million clones, more than 90% occurring once; the ten biggest clones make up over 0.12%. This specimen belongs to a study of shared clonotypes between healthy human individuals. Study findings and constraints: A reduction in generation probabilities was seen for non-shared clonotypes relative to those shared by all four donors. Even with large depth, rarefaction showed that sorted-subset sequencing was incomplete. A handful of donors shared approximately 5% of their naive CD4 clonotypes.

The sequence was obtained from a man aged 18 to 29 in good health. The rearrangement joins TRBV28 to TRBJ2-7; D remains unclear. The sequenced sample consisted of naive CD4+ T cells sorted from blood. Subset denoted: CD45RA+ positively selected. CDR3: CASEDTASSYEQYF. The CDR3 DNA reads as TGTGCCAGCGAAGACACGGCCAGCTCCTACGAGCAGTACTTC. Together with reference TRBV28 and TRBJ2-7, the CDR3 gives the full variable domain: DVKVTQSSRYLVKRTGEKVFLECVQDMDHENMFWYRQDPGLGLRLIYFSYDVKMKEKGDIPEGYSVSREKKERFSLILESASTNQTSMYLCASEDTASSYEQYFGPGTRLTVT.